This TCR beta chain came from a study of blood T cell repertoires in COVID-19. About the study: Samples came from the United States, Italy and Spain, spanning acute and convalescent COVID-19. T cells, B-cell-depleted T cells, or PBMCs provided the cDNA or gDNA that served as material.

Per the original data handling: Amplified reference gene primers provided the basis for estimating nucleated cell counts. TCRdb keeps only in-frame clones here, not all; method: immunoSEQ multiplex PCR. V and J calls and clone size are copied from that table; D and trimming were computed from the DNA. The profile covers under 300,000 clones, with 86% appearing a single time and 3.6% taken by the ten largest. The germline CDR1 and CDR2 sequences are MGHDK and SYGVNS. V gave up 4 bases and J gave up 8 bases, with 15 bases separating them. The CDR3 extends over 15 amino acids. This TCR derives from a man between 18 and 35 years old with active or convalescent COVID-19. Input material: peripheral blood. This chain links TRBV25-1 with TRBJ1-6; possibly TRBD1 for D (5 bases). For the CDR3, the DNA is TGTGCCAGCAGTGCTGGGGCAGTAACATATTCACCCCTCCACTTT. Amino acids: CASSAGAVTYSPLHF.